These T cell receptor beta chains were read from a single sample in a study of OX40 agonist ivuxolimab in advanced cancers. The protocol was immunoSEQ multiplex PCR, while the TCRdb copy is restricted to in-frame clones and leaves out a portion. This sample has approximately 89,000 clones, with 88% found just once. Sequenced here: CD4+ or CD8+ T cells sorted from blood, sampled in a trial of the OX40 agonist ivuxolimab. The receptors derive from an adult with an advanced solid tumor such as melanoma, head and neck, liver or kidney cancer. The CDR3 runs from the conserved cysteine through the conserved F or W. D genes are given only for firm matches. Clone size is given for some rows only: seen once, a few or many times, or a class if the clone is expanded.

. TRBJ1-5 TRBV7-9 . TGTGCCAGCAGCTCGGGCCTCGGCGGGCAGCCCCAGCATTTT CASSSGLGGQPQHF
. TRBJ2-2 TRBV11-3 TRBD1 TGTGCCAGCAGCTTAAGGGGACAGGGGGCAACCGGGGAGCTGTTTTTT CASSLRGQGATGELFF
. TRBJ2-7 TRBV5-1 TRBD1 TGCGAGGGACAGTACGAGCAGTACTTC CEGQYEQYF
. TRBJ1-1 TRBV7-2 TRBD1 TGTGCCAGCAGCTCCTGGACAGGCACGAACACTGAAGCTTTCTTT CASSSWTGTNTEAFF
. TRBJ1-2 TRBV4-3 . TGCGCCAGCAGCCAAGAGGCAGGGGATAGATATGGCTACACCTTC CASSQEAGDRYGYTF
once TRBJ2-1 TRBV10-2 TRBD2 TGCGCCAGCAGTAGCGCGGGGGGGCCGAGCTCCTACAATGAGCAGTTCTTC CASSSAGGPSSYNEQFF
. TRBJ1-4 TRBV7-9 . TGTGCCAGCAGCCCGAACTATGAAAAACTGTTTTTT CASSPNYEKLFF
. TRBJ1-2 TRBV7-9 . TGTGCCAGCAGCTTAAGTGGTGGCACCTATGGCTACACCTTC CASSLSGGTYGYTF
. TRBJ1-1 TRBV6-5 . TGTGCCAGCAGTTACTCGCGCAAGAACACTGAAGCTTTCTTT CASSYSRKNTEAFF
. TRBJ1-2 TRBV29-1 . TGCAGCGCCCCCTCGGAGGCTAGCTATGGCTACACCTTC CSAPSEASYGYTF
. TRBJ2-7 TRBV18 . TGTGCCAGCTCACCGTTCAACAGTAGCCCCTACGAGCAGTACTTC CASSPFNSSPYEQYF
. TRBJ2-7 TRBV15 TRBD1 TGTGCCACCAGAAGACAGGGGGACGCGACCTACGAGCAGTACTTC CATRRQGDATYEQYF
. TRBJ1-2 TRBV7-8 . TGTGCCAGCAGCTTAGCCCTGCTCTATGGCTACACCTTC CASSLALLYGYTF
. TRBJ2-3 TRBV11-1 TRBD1 TGTGCCAGCAGCTTAGTCAGGGGGCGGACAGATACGCAGTATTTT CASSLVRGRTDTQYF
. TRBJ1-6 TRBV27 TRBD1 TGTGCCAGCAGTTTATCGGGACAGCATAATTCACCCCTCCACTTT CASSLSGQHNSPLHF
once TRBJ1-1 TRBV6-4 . TGTGCCAGCAGTGTTGAAGGGGGCACTGAAGCTTTCTTT CASSVEGGTEAFF
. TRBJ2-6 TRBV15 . TGTGCCACCAGCAGCCCTAGGGGGGGCGATGCCGGGGCCAACGTCCTGACTTTC CATSSPRGGDAGANVLTF
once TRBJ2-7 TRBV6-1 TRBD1 TGTGCCACCGTCCGCGGGACAGGGGGCCCCGAGCAGTACTTC CATVRGTGGPEQYF
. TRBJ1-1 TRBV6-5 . TGTGCCAGCAGTTGGGGACAAGCCACTGAAGCTTTCTTT CASSWGQATEAFF
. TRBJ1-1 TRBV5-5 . TGTGCCAGCAGGACAGGATGGAACACTGAAGCTTTCTTT CASRTGWNTEAFF
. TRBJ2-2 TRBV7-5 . TGTGTCAGAAGTTCGATTGCGGGATACACCGGGGAGCTGTTTTTT CVRSSIAGYTGELFF
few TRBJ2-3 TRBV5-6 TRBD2 TGTGCCAGCAGCTTGCGGGGGGTTCGAGCTACAGATACGCAGTATTTT CASSLRGVRATDTQYF
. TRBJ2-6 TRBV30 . TGTGCCTGGGTAGACGGGACATCTGGGGCCAACGTCCTGACTTTC CAWVDGTSGANVLTF
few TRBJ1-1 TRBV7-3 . TGTGCCAGCAGCCCGCGACCGGACGGGCACACTGAAGCTTTCTTT CASSPRPDGHTEAFF
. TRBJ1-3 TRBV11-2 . TGTGCCAGCAGCTTAGTACGGCTAGGGAGCTCTGGAAACACCATATATTTT CASSLVRLGSSGNTIYF
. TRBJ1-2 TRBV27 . TGTGCCACCTCAGTGAGGGGCCATAACTATGGCTACACCTTC CATSVRGHNYGYTF
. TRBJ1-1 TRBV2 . TGTGCCAGCGGGGTCCAGGGGCAGGTGAATATGAACACTGAAGCTTTCTTT CASGVQGQVNMNTEAFF
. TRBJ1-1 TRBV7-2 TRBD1 TGTGCCAGCAGCTTCCGGGACAGGTCGAACACTGAAGCTTTCTTT CASSFRDRSNTEAFF
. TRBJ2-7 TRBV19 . TGTGCCAGTTCAGCCTCGGGCGACGAGCAGTACTTC CASSASGDEQYF
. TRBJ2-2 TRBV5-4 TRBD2 TGTGCCAGCAGCCCCCGCGGGGGGGCTCGGACCGGGGAGCTGTTTTTT CASSPRGGARTGELFF
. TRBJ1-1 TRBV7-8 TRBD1 TGTGCCAGCAGCTTAAGAGAGACAGGGGTATGGACTGAAGCTTTCTTT CASSLRETGVWTEAFF
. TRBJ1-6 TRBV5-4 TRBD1 TGTGCCAGCAGCTTGATCGGACAGGTCAATTCACCCCTCCACTTT CASSLIGQVNSPLHF